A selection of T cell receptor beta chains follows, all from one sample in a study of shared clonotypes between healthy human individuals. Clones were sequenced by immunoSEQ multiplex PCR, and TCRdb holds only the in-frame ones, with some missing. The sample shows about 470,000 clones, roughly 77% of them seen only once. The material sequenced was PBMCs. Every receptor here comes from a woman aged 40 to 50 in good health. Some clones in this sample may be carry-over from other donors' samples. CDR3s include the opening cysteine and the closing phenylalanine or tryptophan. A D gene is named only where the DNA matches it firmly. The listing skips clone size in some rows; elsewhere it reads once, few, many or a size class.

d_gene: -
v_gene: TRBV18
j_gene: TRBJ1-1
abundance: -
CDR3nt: TGTGCCAGCTCACCACCGGGGAGGGCAAACACTGAAGCTTTCTTT
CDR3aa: CASSPPGRANTEAFF

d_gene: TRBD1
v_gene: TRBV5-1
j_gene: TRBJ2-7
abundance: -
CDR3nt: TGCGCCAGCAGCCAAATGACAGGGTCCGAGCAGTACTTC
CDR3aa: CASSQMTGSEQYF

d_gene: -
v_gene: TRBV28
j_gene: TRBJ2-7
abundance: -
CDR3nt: TGTGCCAGCAGTTTAAAGCCTAGCTCCTACGAGCAGTACTTC
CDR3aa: CASSLKPSSYEQYF

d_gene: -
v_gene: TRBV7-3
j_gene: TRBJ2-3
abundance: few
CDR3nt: TGTGCCAGCAGCCCGGCGGGTAGCACAGATACGCAGTATTTT
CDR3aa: CASSPAGSTDTQYF

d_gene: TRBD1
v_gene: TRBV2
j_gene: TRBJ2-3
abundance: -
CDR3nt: TGTGCCAGCAGGGACAGGATAGGGAGCACAGATACGCAGTGTTTT
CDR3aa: CASRDRIGSTDTQCF

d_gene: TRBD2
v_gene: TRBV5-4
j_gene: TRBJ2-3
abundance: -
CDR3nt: TGTGCCAGCAGCTGGACTAGCGCCACAGATACGCAGTATTTT
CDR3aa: CASSWTSATDTQYF

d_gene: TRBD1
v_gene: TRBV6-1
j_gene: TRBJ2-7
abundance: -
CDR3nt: TGTGCCAGCAGTGAGGACAGGCCGGGTAAACACGAGCAGTACTTC
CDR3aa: CASSEDRPGKHEQYF

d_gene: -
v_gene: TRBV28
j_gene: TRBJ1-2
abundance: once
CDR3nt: TGTGCCAGCAGTTATACATGGGGGAACTATGGCTACACCTTC
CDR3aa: CASSYTWGNYGYTF

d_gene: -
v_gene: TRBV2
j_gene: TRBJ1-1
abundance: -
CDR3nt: TGTGCCAGCAGTGAAGAGTCGGAGACTGAAGCTTTCTTT
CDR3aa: CASSEESETEAFF

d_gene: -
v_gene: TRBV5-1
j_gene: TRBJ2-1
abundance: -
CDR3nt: TGCGCCAGCAGCTTGGCGTCGGGAGAAGGGGATGAGCAGTTCTTC
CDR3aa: CASSLASGEGDEQFF

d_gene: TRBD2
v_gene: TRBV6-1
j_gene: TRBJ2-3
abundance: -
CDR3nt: TGTGCCAGCAGTGACCCCGGGACTAGCGGGAGGGCAGCAGATACGCAGTATTTT
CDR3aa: CASSDPGTSGRAADTQYF

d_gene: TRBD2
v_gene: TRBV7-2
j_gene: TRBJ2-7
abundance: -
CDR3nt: TGTGCCAGCAGCCCGACTAGCGGGAGTTACGAGCAGTACTTC
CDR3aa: CASSPTSGSYEQYF

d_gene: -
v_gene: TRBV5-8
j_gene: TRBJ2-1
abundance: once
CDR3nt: TGTGCCAGCAGCGTTGATGGCCGCAACAATGAGCAGTTCTTC
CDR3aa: CASSVDGRNNEQFF

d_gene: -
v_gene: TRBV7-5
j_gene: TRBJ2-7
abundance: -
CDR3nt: TGTGTCAGAAGCTTTATGGGTAGGGGGCGAACCCCTGTTCCCCACGAGCAGTACTTC
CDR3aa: CVRSFMGRGRTPVPHEQYF

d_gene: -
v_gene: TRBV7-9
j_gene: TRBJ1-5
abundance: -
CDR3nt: TGTGCCAGCAGCTCCTATGCAGGGACGAGCAATCAGCCCCAGCATTTT
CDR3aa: CASSSYAGTSNQPQHF

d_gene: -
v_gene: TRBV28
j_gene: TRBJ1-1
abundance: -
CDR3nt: TGTGCCAGCAGCAACAGGGTCTTCGAAGCTTTCTTT
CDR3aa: CASSNRVFEAFF

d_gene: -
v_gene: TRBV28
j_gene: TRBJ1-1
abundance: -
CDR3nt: TGTGCCAGCAGTTCCAGGACCCAAAAAAAGGCTTTCTTT
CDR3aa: CASSSRTQKKAFF

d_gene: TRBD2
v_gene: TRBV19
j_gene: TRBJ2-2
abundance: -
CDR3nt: TGTGCCAGTAGTGGCCCAGCGGGAAGGGTCACCGGGGAGCTGTTTTTT
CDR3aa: CASSGPAGRVTGELFF

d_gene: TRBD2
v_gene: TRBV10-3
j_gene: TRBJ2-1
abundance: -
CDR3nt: TGTGCCATCAGTGAGGACTCCACCGGGGGGAATGAGCAGTTCTTC
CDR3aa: CAISEDSTGGNEQFF

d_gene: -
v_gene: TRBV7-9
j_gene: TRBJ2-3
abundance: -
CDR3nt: TGTGCCAGCAGCTTCCAGCGCACAGATACGCAGTATTTT
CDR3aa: CASSFQRTDTQYF

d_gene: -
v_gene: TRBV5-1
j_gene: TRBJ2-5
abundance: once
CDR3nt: TGCGCCAGCAGCTTGGAACCCCCCCGGCAGTACTTC
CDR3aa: CASSLEPPRQYF